The clone carrying this TCR beta chain was seen a handful of times. Antigen unknown. This sample was included in a study of T-cell reconstitution after alpha-beta-depleted transplantation in children. General study findings and limits: T cells produced anew were the main source of T-cell counts and diversity one year after transplant.

A library of TCRbeta sequences, prepared with unique molecular identifiers, was generated. TCRdb fed the PCR reads into MiXCR, producing one record per CDR3 protein. This sample has 450,000 to 600,000 distinct CDR3 sequences, with approximately 13% found just once. Sequencing used PBMCs, mostly from graft donor cells, obtained 360 days after TCRalphabeta/CD19-depleted stem cell transplant. This TCR was recovered from a male patient between 5 and 17 years old who had a stem cell transplant for acute myeloid leukemia, so the T cells may come from the graft donor.

CDR3 coding DNA: TGCGCCAGCAGCTTGGCCGGGGAGTTCCCACCCCTCCACTTT. The encoded protein is CASSLAGEFPPLHF. The chain couples TRBV5-1 to TRBJ1-6; no clear D. The length of the CDR3 is 14 residues. Deletions cut 0 bases from V and 11 bases from J, with 12 bases between. Germline lookup yields CDR1 SGHRS and CDR2 YFSETQ.